Below are 7 T cell receptor beta chains sequenced from a single sample in a study of CD8 T cells in Susac syndrome (dated by TCRdb to between 2018 and 2020). The library was built by means of the immunoSEQ multiplex PCR assay. RNA was extracted using the RNeasy kit, and roughly 0.5 to 1 ug of the RNA was reverse transcribed with random hexamers. The public reads were quality trimmed at Q25 with fastp and then assembled into clones with MiXCR by TCRdb, keeping productive beta chains. Every entry covers one CDR3 protein and lists the most common genes and DNA from its rows. For this sample there are some 300,000 distinct CDR3 sequences; 70% to 90% appear just once. The ten largest account for roughly 0.21% of the sample. The sample was CD8+ T cells from PBMCs. The receptors originated from a human donor with multiple sclerosis.

This chain joins TRBV7-8 and TRBJ1-2; a possible D gene is TRBD1 (5 bases). Per germline, CDR1 SGHVS and CDR2 FQNEAQ. V gave up 1 base and J gave up 3 bases, with 12 bases separating them. The CDR3 consists of 15 residues. The CDR3 DNA follows: TGTGCCAGCAGCTTAGGGGTTGGGGCCGACTATGGCTACACCTTC. Amino acid sequence: CASSLGVGADYGYTF.

The rearrangement uses TRBV10-1 and TRBJ1-2; a possible D gene is TRBD1 (6 bases). The CDR3 covers 13 residues. Deletions cut 2 bases from V and 11 bases from J, with 15 bases between. Germline V gene sequence: CDR1 WNHNN, CDR2 SYGVQD (reference sequence). The DNA for the CDR3 is TGCGCCAGCAGTGAGGATAGAGACAGGACTTACACCTTC. This sequence encodes CASSEDRDRTYTF.

This clonotype was seen more than once but under ten times. The gene calls are TRBV27 and TRBJ2-7; 9 bases match TRBD2. This CDR3 is 15 amino acids long. Germline V lookup: CDR1 MNHEY, CDR2 SMNVEV (reference sequence). With 5 bases clipped from V and 0 bases from J, the junction kept 5 bases outside the gene matches. DNA for the CDR3: TGTGCCAGCAGTCTAGCGGGACTAAGCTCCTACGAGCAGTACTTC. Its protein is CASSLAGLSSYEQYF.

The V call is TRBV27, the J call TRBJ2-5, with no clear D. Germline V lookup: CDR1 MNHEY, CDR2 SMNVEV (reference sequence). V dropped 3 bases and J dropped 4 bases, with 15 bases sitting between them. CDR3 size: 15 residues. CDR3 region: CASSFGVFKGETQYF. CDR3 DNA sequence: TGTGCCAGCAGTTTTGGGGTTTTTAAAGGAGAGACCCAGTACTTC.

The rearrangement joins TRBV4-2 to TRBJ1-1; TRBD1 agrees at 8 bases. The junction had 11 bases not matched to a gene; V was cut back by 3 bases and J by 5 bases. Germline CDR1 LGHNA, CDR2 YNFKEQ. The CDR3 is made up of 16 amino acids. The CDR3 here is CASSQGAGGSGTEAFF. CDR3 nucleotides: TGTGCCAGCAGCCAGGGGGCAGGGGGCTCGGGGACTGAAGCTTTCTTT.

J is TRBJ2-3 and V is TRBV28, with 8 bases identical to TRBD1. Per germline, CDR1 MDHEN and CDR2 SYDVKM. Losses at the gene ends were 1 base for V and 2 bases for J; bases not matched to a gene: 17. The CDR3 spans 20 residues. The CDR3 sequence is CASSLFDRGGVEVDTDTQYF. CDR3 DNA: TGTGCCAGCAGTTTATTTGACAGGGGCGGTGTTGAAGTTGACACAGATACGCAGTATTTT. The full variable domain, rest sourced from reference TRBV28 and TRBJ2-3, is DVKVTQSSRYLVKRTGEKVFLECVQDMDHENMFWYRQDPGLGLRLIYFSYDVKMKEKGDIPEGYSVSREKKERFSLILESASTNQTSMYLCASSLFDRGGVEVDTDTQYFGPGTRLTVL.

This clonotype has a single count. The J gene is TRBJ2-3, the V gene TRBV5-6; 7 nucleotides align to TRBD2. CDR1 is SGHDT and CDR2 is YYEEEE in the germline V gene. With V trimmed by 3 bases and J by 2 bases, 9 bases remained unmatched. The CDR3 consists of 16 residues. Here the CDR3 DNA reads TGTGCCAGCAGCTGGGGTGCGAGCGGGACCACAGATACGCAGTATTTT. Protein sequence: CASSWGASGTTDTQYF.